Following are 8 T cell receptor beta chains from one sample sequenced in a study of blood T cell repertoires in COVID-19. Only in-frame clones appear in the TCRdb table, and some are missing; sequencing was by immunoSEQ multiplex PCR. The sample includes tens of thousands of clones, around 87% of them seen just once. Input material: peripheral blood. All receptors come from an older man with active or convalescent COVID-19.

This clone has only one observation. V is TRBV6-4 and J is TRBJ1-5; TRBD1 might be the D (6 bases). Trimming left V 4 bases short and J 3 bases short, with 10 bases between. CDR1 is MRHNA and CDR2 is SNTAGT in the germline V gene. There are 14 residues in the CDR3. The DNA of the CDR3 is TGTGCCAGCAGTGCACAGGGTCCCAATCAGCCCCAGCATTTT. Amino acid sequence: CASSAQGPNQPQHF.

The chain joins TRBV6-6 to TRBJ2-2; 8 bases fit TRBD2. V lost 4 bases and J lost 2; bases outside the gene matches: 6. The CDR3 length is 16 residues. Germline V gene lookup returns CDR1 MNHNY and CDR2 SVGAGI (reference sequence). The DNA for the CDR3 is TGTGCCAGCAGTTCTGGACTAGCAGAAAACACCGGGGAGCTGTTTTTT. It codes for CASSSGLAENTGELFF.

This clone was picked up a small number of times. The V call is TRBV27, the J call TRBJ1-5; the D is unclear. Germline-derived CDR1 and CDR2 are MNHEY and SMNVEV (reference sequence). CDR3 length: 14 residues. Trimming stripped 8 bases from V and 0 bases from J, with 11 bases between. CDR3 sequence (DNA): TGTGCCAGCCCTCGTATTTTTAGCAATCAGCCCCAGCATTTT. As protein: CASPRIFSNQPQHF.

The CDR3 nucleotides are TGTGCCAGTACCGTATTGGGACTTTGGACAGGGGGAAGCTCTGGGGCCAACGTCCTGACTTTC. Amino acids: CASTVLGLWTGGSSGANVLTF. The chain recombines TRBV19 with TRBJ2-6, with TRBD1 matching over 10 bases. Germline-derived CDR1 and CDR2 are LNHDA and SQIVND (reference sequence). The CDR3 sequence is 21 residues long. Germline trimming cut 7 bases from V and 0 bases from J; bases unmatched to any gene: 18.

This clone occurred once. The gene calls are TRBV19 and TRBJ2-2; D may be TRBD2 (6 bases). CDR1 and CDR2 (germline): LNHDA, SQIVND (reference sequence). The CDR3 runs to 15 residues. V gave up 3 bases and J gave up 6 bases, with 14 bases separating them. The CDR3 DNA is TGTGCCAGTAGTATTGCGGCTAGCGCGGCCGGGGAGCTGTTTTTT. Its translation is CASSIAASAAGELFF. The variable domain in full, completed from reference TRBV19 and TRBJ2-2, reads DGGITQSPKYLFRKEGQNVTLSCEQNLNHDAMYWYRQDPGQGLRLIYYSQIVNDFQKGDIAEGYSVSREKKESFPLTVTSAQKNPTAFYLCASSIAASAAGELFFGEGSRLTVL.

The genes are TRBV5-1 and TRBJ2-5, with D possibly being TRBD2 (6 bases). Germline V gene lookup returns CDR1 SGHRS and CDR2 YFSETQ. Trimming cost V 2 bases and J 4 bases, with 15 bases left between them. The CDR3 is 15 residues long. This CDR3 reads CASSFGGLASETQYF. The DNA of the CDR3 is TGCGCCAGCAGCTTTGGGGGGTTAGCATCAGAGACCCAGTACTTC. The full variable domain, its missing parts supplied by reference TRBV5-1 and TRBJ2-5, is KAGVTQTPRYLIKTRGQQVTLSCSPISGHRSVSWYQQTPGQGLQFLFEYFSETQRNKGNFPGRFSGRQFSNSRSEMNVSTLELGDSALYLCASSFGGLASETQYFGPGTRLLVL.

Points on this clone: Distinct nucleotide sequences in the sample also encode this CDR3. The V call is TRBV7-9, the J call TRBJ2-5, with TRBD1 identical over 7 bases. V trimming: 0 bases; J trimming: 4 bases; junction bases outside the gene matches: 5. The CDR3 length is 15 residues. Germline V gene lookup returns CDR1 SEHNR and CDR2 FQNEAQ (reference sequence). CDR3 residues: CASSLAGRGRETQYF. CDR3 coding DNA: TGTGCCAGCAGCTTAGCCGGCAGGGGGAGAGAGACCCAGTACTTC. The whole variable domain, filled in from reference TRBV7-9 and TRBJ2-5, reads DTGVSQNPRHKITKRGQNVTFRCDPISEHNRLYWYRQTLGQGPEFLTYFQNEAQLEKSRLLSDRFSAERPKGSFSTLEIQRTEQGDSAMYLCASSLAGRGRETQYFGPGTRLLVL.

The gene calls are TRBV12-5 and TRBJ1-5; 7 bases line up with TRBD1. Germline V gene lookup returns CDR1 LGHNT and CDR2 FRNRAP. The CDR3 covers 14 residues. Trimming cost V 5 bases and J 2 bases; bases outside gene matches: 3. In DNA, the CDR3 is TGTGCTAGTGGTAGGGGGACAGGCAATCAGCCCCAGCATTTT. Protein: CASGRGTGNQPQHF.